This is a list of T cell receptor beta chains from one sample in a study of blood T cell repertoires in COVID-19. Clones were sequenced by immunoSEQ multiplex PCR, and TCRdb holds only the in-frame ones, with some missing. The sample has a few hundred thousand clones; 85% are singletons. Sequencing was carried out using peripheral blood. Receptors were obtained from a man in his forties or fifties who had recovered from COVID-19. CDR3s include the opening cysteine and the closing phenylalanine or tryptophan. Each record gives: V gene, D gene, J gene, clone size, CDR3 DNA, CDR3 protein. The D gene is left open where the match is weak. The size of a clone is reported for some rows only, either as once, few or many, or as a class for expanded clones.

TRBV2	TRBD2	TRBJ2-5	few	TGTGCCAGCAGTCGAAGGACTAGAGGAGAGACCCAGTACTTC	CASSRRTRGETQYF
TRBV28	.	TRBJ2-7	once	TGTGCCAGCAACCCCGGAGGGGCCTCAAGCTCCTACGAGCAGTACTTC	CASNPGGASSSYEQYF
TRBV5-8	.	TRBJ2-1	.	TGTGCCAGCAGCTTGACGCGGAATGAGCAGTTCTTC	CASSLTRNEQFF
TRBV5-1	TRBD2	TRBJ2-7	.	TGCGCCAGCAGCTTTTTAGCGGGAGGGCCCTACGAGCAGTACTTC	CASSFLAGGPYEQYF
TRBV3-1/TRBV3-2	TRBD2	TRBJ2-7	.	TGTGCCAGCAGCCAAGATTTTACCGGGACTAGCGGGAGTTACGAGCAGTACTTC	CASSQDFTGTSGSYEQYF
TRBV30	TRBD1	TRBJ1-5	.	TGTGCCTGGAGTGTTAACAGGGGTCAGCCCCAGCATTTT	CAWSVNRGQPQHF
TRBV21-1	.	TRBJ2-7	.	TGTGCCAGCAGCAAAGGCGCGGGACAGGGCCACTACGAGCAGTACTTC	CASSKGAGQGHYEQYF
TRBV6-5	.	TRBJ2-5	.	TGTGCCAGCACGAGGGAGACCCAGTACTTC	CASTRETQYF
TRBV4-2	.	TRBJ2-1	.	TGTGCCAGCAGCCAAGATGAGCAGGTCTACAATGAGCAGTTCTTC	CASSQDEQVYNEQFF
TRBV5-1	TRBD2	TRBJ2-1	.	TGCGCCAGCAGCCGCGTCGTTAGCGGGAGTAAAAGTGAGCAGTTCTTC	CASSRVVSGSKSEQFF
TRBV3-1/TRBV3-2	.	TRBJ2-2	.	TGTGCCAGCAGCCTACAGAGATTTATGAACACCGGGGAGCTGTTTTTT	CASSLQRFMNTGELFF